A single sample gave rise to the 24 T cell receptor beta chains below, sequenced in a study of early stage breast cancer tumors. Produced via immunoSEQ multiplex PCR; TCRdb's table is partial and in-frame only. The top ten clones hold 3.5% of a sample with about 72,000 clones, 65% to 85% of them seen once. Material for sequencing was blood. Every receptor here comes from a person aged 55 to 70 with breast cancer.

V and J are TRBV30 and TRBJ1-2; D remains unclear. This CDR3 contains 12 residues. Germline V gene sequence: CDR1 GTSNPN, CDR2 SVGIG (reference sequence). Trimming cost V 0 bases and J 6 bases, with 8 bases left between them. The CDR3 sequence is CAWSVNGNGYTF. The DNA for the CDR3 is TGTGCCTGGAGTGTAAATGGGAATGGCTACACCTTC.

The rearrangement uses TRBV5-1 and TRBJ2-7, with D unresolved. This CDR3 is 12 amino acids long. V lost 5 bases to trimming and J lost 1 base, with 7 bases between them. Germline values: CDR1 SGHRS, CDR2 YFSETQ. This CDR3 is CASRVNSYEQYF. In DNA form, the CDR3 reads TGCGCCAGCAGGGTGAATTCCTACGAGCAGTACTTC.

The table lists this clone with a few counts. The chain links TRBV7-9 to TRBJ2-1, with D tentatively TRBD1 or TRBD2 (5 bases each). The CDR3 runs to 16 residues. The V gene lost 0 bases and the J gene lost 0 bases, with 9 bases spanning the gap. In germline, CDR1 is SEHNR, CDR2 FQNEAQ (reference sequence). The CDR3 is CASSLAPGSSYNEQFF. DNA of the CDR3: TGTGCCAGCAGCTTAGCTCCAGGGAGCTCCTACAATGAGCAGTTCTTC.

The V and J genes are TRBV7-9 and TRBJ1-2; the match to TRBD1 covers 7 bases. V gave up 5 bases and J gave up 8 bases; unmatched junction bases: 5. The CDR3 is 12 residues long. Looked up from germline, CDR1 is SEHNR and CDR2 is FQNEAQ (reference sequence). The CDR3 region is CASSPEGAGYTF. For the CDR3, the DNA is TGTGCCAGCAGCCCGGAGGGGGCCGGCTACACCTTC. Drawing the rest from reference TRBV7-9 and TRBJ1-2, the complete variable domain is DTGVSQNPRHKITKRGQNVTFRCDPISEHNRLYWYRQTLGQGPEFLTYFQNEAQLEKSRLLSDRFSAERPKGSFSTLEIQRTEQGDSAMYLCASSPEGAGYTFGSGTRLTVV.

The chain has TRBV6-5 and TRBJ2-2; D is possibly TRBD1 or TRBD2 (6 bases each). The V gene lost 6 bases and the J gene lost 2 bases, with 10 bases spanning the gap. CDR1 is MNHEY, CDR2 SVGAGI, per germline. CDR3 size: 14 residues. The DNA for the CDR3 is TGTGCCAGCAGGGCCGGGGGCAACACCGGGGAGCTGTTTTTT. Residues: CASRAGGNTGELFF.

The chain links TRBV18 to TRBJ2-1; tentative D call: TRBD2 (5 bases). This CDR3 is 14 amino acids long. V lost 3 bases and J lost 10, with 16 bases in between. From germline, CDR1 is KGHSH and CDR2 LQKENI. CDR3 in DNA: TGTGCCAGCTCACCGACGGGAAGAGTAGGGGAGCAGTTCTTC. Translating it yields CASSPTGRVGEQFF. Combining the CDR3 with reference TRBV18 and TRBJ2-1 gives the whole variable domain NAGVMQNPRHLVRRRGQEARLRCSPMKGHSHVYWYRQLPEEGLKFMVYLQKENIIDESGMPKERFSAEFPKEGPSILRIQQVVRGDSAAYFCASSPTGRVGEQFFGPGTRLTVL.

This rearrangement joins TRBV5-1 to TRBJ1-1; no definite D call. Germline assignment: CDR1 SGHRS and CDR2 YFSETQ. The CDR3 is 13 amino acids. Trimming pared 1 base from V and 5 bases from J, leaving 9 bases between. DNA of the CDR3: TGCGCCAGCAGCTTGACGGCGAAAACTGAAGCTTTCTTT. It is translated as CASSLTAKTEAFF.

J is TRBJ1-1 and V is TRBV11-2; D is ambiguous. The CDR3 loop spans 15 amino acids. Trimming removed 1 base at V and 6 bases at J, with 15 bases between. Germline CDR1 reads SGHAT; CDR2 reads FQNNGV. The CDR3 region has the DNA TGTGCCAGCAGCTTAGGTGCGGGCAGGTACGCTGAAGCTTTCTTT. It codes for CASSLGAGRYAEAFF.

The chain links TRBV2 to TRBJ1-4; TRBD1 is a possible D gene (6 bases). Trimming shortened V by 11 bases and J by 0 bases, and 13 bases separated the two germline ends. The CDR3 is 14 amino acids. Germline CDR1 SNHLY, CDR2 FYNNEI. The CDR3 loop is CASRTVSTNEKLFF. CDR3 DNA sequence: TGTGCCTCCCGGACAGTGTCAACTAATGAAAAACTGTTTTTT.

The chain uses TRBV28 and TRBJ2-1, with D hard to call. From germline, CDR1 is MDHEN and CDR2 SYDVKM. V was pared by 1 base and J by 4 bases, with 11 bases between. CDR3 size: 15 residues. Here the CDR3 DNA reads TGTGCCAGCAGTTTATCTTATTGGGAATACAATGAGCAGTTCTTC. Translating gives CASSLSYWEYNEQFF.

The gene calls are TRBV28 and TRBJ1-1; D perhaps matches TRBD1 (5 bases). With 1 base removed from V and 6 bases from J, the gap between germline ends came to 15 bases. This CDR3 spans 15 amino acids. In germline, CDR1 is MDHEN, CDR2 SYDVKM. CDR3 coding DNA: TGTGCCAGCAGTTTATCCGAAGGGATCAGGGCTGAAGCTTTCTTT. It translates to CASSLSEGIRAEAFF. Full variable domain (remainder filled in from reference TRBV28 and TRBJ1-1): DVKVTQSSRYLVKRTGEKVFLECVQDMDHENMFWYRQDPGLGLRLIYFSYDVKMKEKGDIPEGYSVSREKKERFSLILESASTNQTSMYLCASSLSEGIRAEAFFGQGTRLTVV.

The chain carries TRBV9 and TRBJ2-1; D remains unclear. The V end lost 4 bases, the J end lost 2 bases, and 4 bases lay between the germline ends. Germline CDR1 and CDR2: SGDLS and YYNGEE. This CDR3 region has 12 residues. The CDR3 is CASSLAYNEQFF. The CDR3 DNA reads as TGTGCCAGCAGCCTAGCCTACAATGAGCAGTTCTTC.

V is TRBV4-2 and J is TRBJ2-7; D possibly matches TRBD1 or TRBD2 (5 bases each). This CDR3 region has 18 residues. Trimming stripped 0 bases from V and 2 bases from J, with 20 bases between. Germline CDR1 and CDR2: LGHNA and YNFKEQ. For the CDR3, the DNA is TGTGCCAGCAGCCAAGAGGGGACGAGCGGACCTAGGGCCTACGAGCAGTACTTC. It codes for CASSQEGTSGPRAYEQYF.

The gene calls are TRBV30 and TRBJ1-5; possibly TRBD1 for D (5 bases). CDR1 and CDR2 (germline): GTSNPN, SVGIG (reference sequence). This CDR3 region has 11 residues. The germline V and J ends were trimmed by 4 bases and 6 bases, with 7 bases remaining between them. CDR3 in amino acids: CAWTGSQPQHF. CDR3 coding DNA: TGTGCCTGGACAGGGAGTCAGCCCCAGCATTTT.

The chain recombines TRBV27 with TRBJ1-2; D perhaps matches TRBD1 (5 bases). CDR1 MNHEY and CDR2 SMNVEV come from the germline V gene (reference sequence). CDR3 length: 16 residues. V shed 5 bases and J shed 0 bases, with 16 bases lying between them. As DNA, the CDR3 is TGTGCCAGCAGTCACCTGACAGACACTGCTAACTATGGCTACACCTTC. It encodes CASSHLTDTANYGYTF.

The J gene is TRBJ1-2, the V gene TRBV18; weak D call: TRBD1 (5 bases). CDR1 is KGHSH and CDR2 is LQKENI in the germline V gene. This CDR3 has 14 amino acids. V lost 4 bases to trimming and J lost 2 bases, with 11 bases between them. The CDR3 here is CASSLKTVNYGYTF. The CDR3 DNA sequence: TGTGCCAGCTCACTAAAGACAGTGAACTATGGCTACACCTTC.

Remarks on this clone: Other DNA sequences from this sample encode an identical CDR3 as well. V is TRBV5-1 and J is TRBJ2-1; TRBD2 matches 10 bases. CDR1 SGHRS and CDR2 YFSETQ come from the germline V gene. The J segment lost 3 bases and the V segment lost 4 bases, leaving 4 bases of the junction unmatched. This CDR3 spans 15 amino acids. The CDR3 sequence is CASSLVAGGYNEQFF. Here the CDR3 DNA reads TGCGCCAGCAGCCTAGTAGCGGGGGGCTACAATGAGCAGTTCTTC.

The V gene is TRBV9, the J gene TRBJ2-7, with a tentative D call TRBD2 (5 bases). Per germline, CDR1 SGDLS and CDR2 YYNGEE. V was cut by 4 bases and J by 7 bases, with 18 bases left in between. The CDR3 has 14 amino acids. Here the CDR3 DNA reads TGTGCCAGCAGCCCCCGACTGGCGACGGGGGAGCAGTACTTC. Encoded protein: CASSPRLATGEQYF.

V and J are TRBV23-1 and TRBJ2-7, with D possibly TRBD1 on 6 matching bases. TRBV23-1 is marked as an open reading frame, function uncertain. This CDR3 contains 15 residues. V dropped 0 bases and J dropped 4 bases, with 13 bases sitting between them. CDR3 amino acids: CASSQSPRGQYEQYF. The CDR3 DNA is TGCGCCAGCAGTCAATCGCCCCGGGGACAATACGAGCAGTACTTC.

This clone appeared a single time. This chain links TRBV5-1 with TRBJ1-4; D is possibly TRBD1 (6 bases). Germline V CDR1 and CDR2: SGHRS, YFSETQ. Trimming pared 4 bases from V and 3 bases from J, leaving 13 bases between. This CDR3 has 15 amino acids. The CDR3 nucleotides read TGCGCCAGCAGCCCCGGACAGAGCTCTAATGAAAAACTGTTTTTT. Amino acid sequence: CASSPGQSSNEKLFF.

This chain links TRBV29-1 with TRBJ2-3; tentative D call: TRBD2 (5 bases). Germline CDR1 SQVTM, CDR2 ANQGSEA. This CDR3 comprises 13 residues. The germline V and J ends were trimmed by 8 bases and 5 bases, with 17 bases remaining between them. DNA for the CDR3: TGCAGCTCCCGAGGGAGTACAAGAGATACGCAGTATTTT. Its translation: CSSRGSTRDTQYF.

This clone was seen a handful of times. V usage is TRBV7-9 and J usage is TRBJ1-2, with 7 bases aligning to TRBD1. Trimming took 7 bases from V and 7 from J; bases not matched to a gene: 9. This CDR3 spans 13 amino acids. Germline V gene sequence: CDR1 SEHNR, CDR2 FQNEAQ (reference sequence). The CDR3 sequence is CASKRGTDPGYTF. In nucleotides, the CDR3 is TGTGCCAGCAAACGAGGGACAGACCCTGGCTACACCTTC.

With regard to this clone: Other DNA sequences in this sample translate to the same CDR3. The CDR3 nucleotides read TGTGCCAGCAGGGCCTTAGCGGGGTACAATGAGCAGTTCTTC. Protein sequence: CASRALAGYNEQFF. The V and J genes are TRBV28 and TRBJ2-1, with 8 bases fitting TRBD2. The CDR3 is 14 residues long. The germline V gene has CDR1 MDHEN and CDR2 SYDVKM. V was pared by 6 bases and J by 4 bases, with 5 bases of the junction left unmatched.

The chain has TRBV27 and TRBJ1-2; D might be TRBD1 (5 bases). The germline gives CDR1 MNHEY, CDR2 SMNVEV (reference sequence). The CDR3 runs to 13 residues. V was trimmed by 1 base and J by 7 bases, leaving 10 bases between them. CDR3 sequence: CASSLFRGIGYTF. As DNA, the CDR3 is TGTGCCAGCAGTTTATTTAGGGGAATTGGCTACACCTTC.